This passage covers 9 T cell receptor beta chains from one sample sequenced in a study of human T cells and chemical hapten exposure. One entry per CDR3 protein results from TCRdb running MiXCR on the RACE reads. The sample holds tens of thousands of distinct CDR3 sequences, more than 9% seen once. Stated time point: patch test 2, 6 weeks after DPC sensitization. The treatment is: therapeutic diphenylcyclopropenone sensitization with weekly scalp DPC. The sequencing used whole blood, collected in connection with sensitization to the hapten diphenylcyclopropenone (DPC). The receptors were gathered from a woman between 50 and 59 years old with alopecia areata. Some clones in this sample may be carry-over from other donors' samples.

CDR3 region: CASVPRLAPYEQYF. The CDR3 DNA is TGCGCCAGCGTACCGAGACTAGCCCCCTACGAGCAGTACTTC. This chain uses TRBV4-1 with TRBJ2-7; 7 bases line up with TRBD2. Germline values: CDR1 MGHRA, CDR2 YSYEKL. The CDR3 length is 14 residues. V was clipped by 8 bases and J by 2 bases; unmatched bases: 9.

This clonotype was counted many times. The chain recombines TRBV20-1 with TRBJ2-1; possibly TRBD1 for D (5 bases). Germline loops: CDR1 DFQATT, CDR2 SNEGSKA (reference sequence). Trimming pared 4 bases from V and 6 bases from J, leaving 13 bases between. The CDR3 has 13 amino acids. CDR3 nucleotide sequence: TGCAGTGCTACTAGACAGATTGGCAATGAGCAGTTCTTC. Its protein is CSATRQIGNEQFF.

There are many counts of this clonotype. The chain employs TRBV18 and TRBJ2-7; D may be TRBD1 (6 bases). This CDR3 region has 14 residues. Germline CDR1 and CDR2: KGHSH and LQKENI. The V and J ends lost 6 bases and 4 bases respectively, with 16 bases between them. DNA of the CDR3: TGTGCCAGCTCGCCCGACAGGATATCATACGAGCAGTACTTC. Translating gives CASSPDRISYEQYF.

This clonotype appeared many times. The chain links TRBV29-1 to TRBJ1-2; D gene unclear. The CDR3 covers 12 residues. The ends were cut back, 6 bases at V and 5 bases at J, with 13 bases in the middle. CDR1 is SQVTM, CDR2 ANQGSEA, per germline. The CDR3 sequence: CSVDGSAYGYTF. CDR3 bases: TGCAGCGTAGACGGGTCGGCGTATGGCTACACCTTC.

This clonotype was observed many times. This rearrangement joins TRBV29-1 to TRBJ2-5; no firm D call. The CDR3 loop spans 11 amino acids. Trimming shortened V by 4 bases and J by 1 base, and 4 bases separated the two germline ends. Per the germline V gene, CDR1 is SQVTM and CDR2 is ANQGSEA. The CDR3 nucleotides are TGCAGCGTTGTCAGCCAAGAGACCCAGTACTTC. Translated: CSVVSQETQYF.

The V gene is TRBV20-1, the J gene TRBJ2-5; no clear D. Trimming removed 3 bases at V and 3 bases at J, with 5 bases between. Germline CDR1 reads DFQATT; CDR2 reads SNEGSKA (reference sequence). The CDR3 has 11 residues. The CDR3 loop is CSASVKETQYF. The CDR3 DNA reads as TGCAGTGCTAGCGTGAAAGAGACCCAGTACTTC.

This clonotype appeared a few times. The chain carries TRBV3-2 and TRBJ1-2; the DNA was not used to check the table's D call, TRBD1. TRBV3-2 counts as a pseudogene. This CDR3 spans 17 amino acids. DNA of the CDR3: TGTGCCAGCAGCCGTCAAATTGAGGACACGTACCATGAAGGCTACACCTTC. Translation gives CASSRQIEDTYHEGYTF.

This clonotype was found a few times. CDR3 sequence (DNA): TGTGCCAGCAGCTTACTAGCGGGAGGTTTCACCGGGGAGCTGTTTTTT. Translated, it gives CASSLLAGGFTGELFF. The rearrangement links TRBV7-2 to TRBJ2-2; 11 positions match TRBD2. The CDR3 length is 16 residues. V trimming: 2 bases; J trimming: 4 bases; junction bases outside the gene matches: 3. CDR1 is SGHTA, CDR2 FQGNSA, per germline.

This clonotype was observed many times. The genes are TRBV2 and TRBJ2-2, with TRBD1 as a possible D gene (5 bases). There are 15 residues in the CDR3. Trimming cost V 5 bases and J 3 bases, with 13 bases left between them. Germline V gene sequence: CDR1 SNHLY, CDR2 FYNNEI. The CDR3 is CASSRVGVDTGELFF. CDR3 coding DNA: TGTGCCAGCAGTCGTGTAGGGGTAGACACCGGGGAGCTGTTTTTT.